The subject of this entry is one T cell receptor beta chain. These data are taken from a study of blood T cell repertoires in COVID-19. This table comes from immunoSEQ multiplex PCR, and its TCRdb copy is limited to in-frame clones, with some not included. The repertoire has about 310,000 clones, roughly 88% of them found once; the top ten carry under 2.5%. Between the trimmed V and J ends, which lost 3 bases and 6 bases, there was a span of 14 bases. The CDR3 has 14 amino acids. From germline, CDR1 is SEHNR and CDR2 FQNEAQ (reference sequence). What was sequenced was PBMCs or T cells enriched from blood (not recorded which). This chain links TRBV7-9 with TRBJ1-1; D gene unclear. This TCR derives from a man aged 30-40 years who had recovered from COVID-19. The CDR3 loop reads CASSFRPRRAEAFF. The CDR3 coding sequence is TGTGCCAGCAGCTTCAGACCTAGAAGAGCTGAAGCTTTCTTT.